The sequence of this T cell receptor (beta chain) was determined in a study of T cell responses to AZD1222 COVID-19 vaccine (dated by TCRdb to about 2021). Regarding the study in general: TCR sequencing was performed for about 250 trial participants, of whom roughly 200 were given two doses of AZD1222 and around 25 were given two doses of MenACWY control vaccine. Enrollment into the trials was organized by age into subgroups of 18-55, 56-69 and 70-plus years, and those subgroups contained roughly 140, 27 and 60 TCR-sequenced participants, respectively. Findings and caveats that apply to the study as a whole: Vaccine-associated CD4 TCRs spanned the whole spike protein, with dominant responses in regions 160-218 and 743-854. Because no day 14 peak-response samples were available, repertoires were characterized only after the peak T cell response. Most participants were white British and females outnumbered males, and the authors suggested that clonal diversity may have been underestimated. In the small 56-69-year group, the increase in depth fell short of significance, most likely because of low power. Conclusions about previously exposed vaccinees are limited, since just a handful of AZD1222 recipients were seropositive for SARS-CoV-2 at baseline. Spike-specific TCR breadth and depth rose significantly after two AZD1222 doses compared with day 0 and with MenACWY recipients. Nearly half of unique spike-specific TCRs reportedly recognized epitopes outside regions mutated in the B.1.351 and B.1.1.7 variants.

The intended sense of this specimen's time point label: baseline before first vaccination. The sample's treatment or condition label, decoded: meningococcal conjugate vaccine given as trial control. The vaccinee samples were drawn from two UK trials, COV001 and COV002, one of which was a single-blind randomized controlled phase 2/3 trial testing AZD1222 (ChAdOx1 nCoV-19) in healthy adults. Trial participant PBMC samples were collected at day 0 and day 28 after the second dose for TCRbeta chain sequencing. Comment on this clone: Its antigen remains unidentified. No base quality values were provided; no much bigger clone lies one nucleotide off.

The CDR3 regions of human TCRbeta chains were subjected to immunosequencing. The source study handled its data this way. TCRs in the repertoires were matched against a reference library of SARS-CoV-2-specific TCRs that had been generated with the MIRA antigen-specificity platform. Breadth meant the fraction of unique TCRs that were SARS-CoV-2-associated, whereas depth meant the fraction of total T cells that were SARS-CoV-2-associated. Each spike-specific TCR was assigned to its reactive spike region and to a CD4 or CD8 class using the MIRA data. Log10-transformed breadth and depth values were compared by one-way ANOVA with Sidak's multiple comparisons tests. What TCRdb holds here is the immuneACCESS table cut down to in-frame rearrangements. Part of the clones is not present; checked against another copy, under half of the missing clones reflect an unresolved V gene, and the others are unexplained. V and J calls and clone size are those listed in that table; D and trimming were worked out from the DNA. This sample lists roughly 130,000 clones; around 90% were detected once. The ten largest clones represent around 20% of the sample.

CDR1 and CDR2 (SGHRS, YFSETQ) derive from the germline V gene. From the cysteine up to the phenylalanine, the CDR3 has a length of 17 residues. The kept DNA is CDR3 alone, 51 bases in frame from the first base. Trimmed from V: 4 bases; trimmed from J: 1 base; junction bases lacking a gene match: 14. The chain was built from TRBV5-1 and TRBJ2-7; TRBD2 fits 7 bases in the junction. The source was peripheral blood, collected on day 0 of MenACWY control vaccination. The sequence was obtained from an adult in good health. The bases are TGCGCCAGCAGCCAAGGAGGGGCTAGCGGAGTTTCCTACGAGCAGTACTTC. This gives the protein CASSQGGASGVSYEQYF.